The clone carrying this T cell receptor (beta chain) was found once. This sample was included in a study of blood T cell repertoires in COVID-19. Data came from immunoSEQ multiplex PCR; TCRdb stores just in-frame clones and leaves some out. Seen here are 400,000 to 450,000 clones, about nine tenths observed once, and the top ten hold approximately 0.55%. With V trimmed by 7 bases and J by 3 bases, 6 bases remained unmatched. Germline CDR1 and CDR2: LNHDA and SQIVND (reference sequence). The CDR3 consists of 16 residues. The source material was PBMCs or T cells enriched from blood (not recorded which). This chain links TRBV19 with TRBJ2-1; 13 nucleotides align to TRBD2. This sequence was found in a man between 18 and 29 years old who had recovered from COVID-19. CDR3 in amino acids: CASTSLAGGFYNEQFF. The DNA for the CDR3 is TGTGCCAGTACCTCACTAGCGGGAGGGTTCTACAATGAGCAGTTCTTC.